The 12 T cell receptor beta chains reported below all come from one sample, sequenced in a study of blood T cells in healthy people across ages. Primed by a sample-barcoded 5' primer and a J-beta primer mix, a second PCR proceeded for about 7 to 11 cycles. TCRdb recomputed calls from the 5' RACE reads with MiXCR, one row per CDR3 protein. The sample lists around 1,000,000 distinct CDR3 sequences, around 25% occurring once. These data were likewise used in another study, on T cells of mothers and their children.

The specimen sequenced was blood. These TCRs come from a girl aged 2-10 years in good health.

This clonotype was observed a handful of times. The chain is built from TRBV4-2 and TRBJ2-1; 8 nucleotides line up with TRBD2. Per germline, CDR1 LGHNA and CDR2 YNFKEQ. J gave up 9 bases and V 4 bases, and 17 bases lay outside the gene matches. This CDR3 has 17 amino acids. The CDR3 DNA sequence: TGTGCCAGCAGCCTAACATCCGGACTAGCCGTGTTAAGTGAGCAGTTCTTC. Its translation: CASSLTSGLAVLSEQFF.

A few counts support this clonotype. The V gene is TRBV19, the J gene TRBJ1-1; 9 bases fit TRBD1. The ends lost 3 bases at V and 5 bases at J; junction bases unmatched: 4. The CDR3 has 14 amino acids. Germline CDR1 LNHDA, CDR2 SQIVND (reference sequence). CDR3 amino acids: CASSMQTGGTEAFF. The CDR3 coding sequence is TGTGCCAGTAGTATGCAGACAGGGGGGACTGAAGCTTTCTTT.

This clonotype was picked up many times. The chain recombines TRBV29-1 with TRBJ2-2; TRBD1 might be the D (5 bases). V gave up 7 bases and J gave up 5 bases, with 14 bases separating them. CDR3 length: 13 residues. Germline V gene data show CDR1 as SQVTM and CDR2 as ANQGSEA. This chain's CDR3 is CSAQLGQTGELFF. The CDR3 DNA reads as TGCAGCGCCCAACTGGGGCAGACCGGGGAGCTGTTTTTT.

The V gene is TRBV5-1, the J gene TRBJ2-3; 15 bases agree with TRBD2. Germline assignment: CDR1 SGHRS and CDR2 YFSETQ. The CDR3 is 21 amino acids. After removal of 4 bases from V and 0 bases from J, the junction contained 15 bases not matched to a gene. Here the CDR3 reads CASSRWTSGGEERWSTDTQYF. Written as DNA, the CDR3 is TGCGCCAGCAGCCGCTGGACTAGCGGGGGGGAGGAGCGGTGGAGCACAGATACGCAGTATTTT.

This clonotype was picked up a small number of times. The CDR3: CSEGQAKETQYF. In DNA, the CDR3 is TGCAGCGAAGGACAGGCGAAAGAGACCCAGTACTTC. The chain employs TRBV29-1 and TRBJ2-5; 7 bases are shared with TRBD1. This CDR3 is 12 amino acids long. V lost 7 bases, J lost 3 bases, and 5 bases stayed unmatched. In germline, CDR1 is SQVTM, CDR2 ANQGSEA.

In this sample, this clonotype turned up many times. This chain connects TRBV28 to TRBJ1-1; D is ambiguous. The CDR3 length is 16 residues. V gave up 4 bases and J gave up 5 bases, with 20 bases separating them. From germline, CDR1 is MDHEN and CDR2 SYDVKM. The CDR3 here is CASSSFRTTFPTEAFF. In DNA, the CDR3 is TGTGCCAGCAGTTCATTTAGGACCACTTTCCCGACTGAAGCTTTCTTT.

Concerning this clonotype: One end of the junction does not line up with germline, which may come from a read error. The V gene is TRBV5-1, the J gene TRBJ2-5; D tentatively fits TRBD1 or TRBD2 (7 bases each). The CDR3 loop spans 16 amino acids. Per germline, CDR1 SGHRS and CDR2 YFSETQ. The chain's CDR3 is CASSWYRGGSYNERFF. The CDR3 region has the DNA TGCGCCAGCAGCTGGTACAGGGGAGGGTCCTACAATGAGCGGTTCTTC. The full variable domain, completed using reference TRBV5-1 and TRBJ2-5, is KAGVTQTPRYLIKTRGQQVTLSCSPISGHRSVSWYQQTPGQGLQFLFEYFSETQRNKGNFPGRFSGRQFSNSRSEMNVSTLELGDSALYLCASSWYRGGSYNERFFGPGTRLLVL.

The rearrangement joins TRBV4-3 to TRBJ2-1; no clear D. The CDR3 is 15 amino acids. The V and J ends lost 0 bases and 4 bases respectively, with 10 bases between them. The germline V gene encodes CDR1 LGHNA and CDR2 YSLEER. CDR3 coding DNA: TGCGCCAGCAGCCAAGATCGGGCAGCATACAATGAGCAGTTCTTC. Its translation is CASSQDRAAYNEQFF.

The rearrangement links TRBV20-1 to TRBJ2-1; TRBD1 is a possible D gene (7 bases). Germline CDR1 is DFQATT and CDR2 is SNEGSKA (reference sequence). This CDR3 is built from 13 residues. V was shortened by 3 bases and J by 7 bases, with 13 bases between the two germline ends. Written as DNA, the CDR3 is TGCAGTGCTAGTGCAGGGGGGAGGAATGAGCAGTTCTTC. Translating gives CSASAGGRNEQFF.

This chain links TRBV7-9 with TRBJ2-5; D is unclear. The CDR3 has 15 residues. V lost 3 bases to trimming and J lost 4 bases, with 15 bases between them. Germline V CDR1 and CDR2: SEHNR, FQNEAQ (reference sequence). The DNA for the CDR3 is TGTGCCAGCAGCTTGGATAGGACCCCGGGAGAGACCCAGTACTTC. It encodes CASSLDRTPGETQYF.

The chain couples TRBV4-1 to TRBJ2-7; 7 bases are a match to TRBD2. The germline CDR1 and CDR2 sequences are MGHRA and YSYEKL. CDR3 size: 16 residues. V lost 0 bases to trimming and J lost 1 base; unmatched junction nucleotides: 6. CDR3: CASSQDSLAASYEQYF. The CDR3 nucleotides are TGCGCCAGCAGCCAAGATTCCCTAGCGGCTTCCTACGAGCAGTACTTC.

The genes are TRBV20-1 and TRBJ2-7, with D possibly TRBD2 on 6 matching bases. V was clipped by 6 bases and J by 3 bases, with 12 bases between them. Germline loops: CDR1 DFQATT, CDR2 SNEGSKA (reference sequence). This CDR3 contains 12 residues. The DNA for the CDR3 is TGCAGTGCCAGTAGCGGTAGCTACGAGCAGTACTTC. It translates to CSASSGSYEQYF.